Sequencing of this TCR beta chain was carried out in a study of response to subunit inactivated influenza vaccine. Broader study findings: With each seasonal influenza vaccination, the authors suggested, few new T cells are recruited.

Trimming removed 6 bases from V and 4 bases from J; junction bases left unmatched: 8. Germline V gene data show CDR1 as SQVTM and CDR2 as ANQGSEA. This CDR3 is 14 amino acids long. TCRdb reanalysed the RT-PCR reads using MiXCR and keeps one entry per CDR3 protein. The table has around 480,000 distinct CDR3 sequences, 11% seen once. In this sample, this clonotype turned up a few times. What it binds is not known. The input for sequencing was PBMCs from blood, taken about 6 weeks after vaccination. This receptor was obtained from a man aged 45-65 years who received an inactivated influenza vaccine. The rearrangement joins TRBV29-1 to TRBJ1-5; TRBD1 aligns across 8 bases. CDR3 amino acids: CSVTTGTGNQPQHF. CDR3 DNA sequence: TGCAGCGTGACGACAGGGACAGGTAATCAGCCCCAGCATTTT.